This is a list of T cell receptor beta chains from one sample in a study of cytomegalovirus exposure and HLA in healthy donors. Generated by immunoSEQ multiplex PCR, the TCRdb table keeps only in-frame clones and is missing some. Of 55,000 or so clones listed, approximately 80% are singletons. Sequencing input: PBMCs. These receptors originate from a female donor in good health and CMV-seronegative. Each CDR3 is given with its conserved first and last residue. The D gene is left open where the match is weak. Expanded clones are given a class, and other clones once, few, many or no size at all.

>TRBV14|TRBJ2-1|.|.
CASSQELQWAYNEQFF
TGTGCCAGCAGCCAAGAATTACAGTGGGCCTACAATGAGCAGTTCTTC
>TRBV14|TRBJ2-5|TRBD1|.
CASSPRDRDRPQETQYF
TGTGCCAGCAGCCCCCGAGACCGGGACAGGCCCCAAGAGACCCAGTACTTC
>TRBV9|TRBJ2-1|.|.
CASSGGGPAIFNEQFF
TGTGCCAGCAGCGGTGGAGGGCCGGCCATCTTCAATGAGCAGTTCTTC
>TRBV2|TRBJ1-3|TRBD1|.
CASGTGHSGNTIYF
TGTGCCAGCGGGACAGGCCACTCTGGAAACACCATATATTTT
>TRBV7-9|TRBJ2-1|TRBD2|.
CASSLAGLVVYNEQFF
TGTGCCAGCAGCTTAGCTGGACTAGTAGTTTACAATGAGCAGTTCTTC
>TRBV9|TRBJ1-2|TRBD1|.
CASSAGTEGYGYTF
TGTGCCAGCAGCGCCGGGACAGAAGGCTATGGCTACACCTTC
>TRBV19|TRBJ1-2|.|.
CASSIEVGGGYGYTF
TGTGCCAGTAGTATAGAAGTGGGAGGAGGCTATGGCTACACCTTC
>TRBV5-1|TRBJ1-2|.|.
CASRANREDYGYTF
TGCGCCAGCAGGGCAAACAGGGAAGACTATGGCTACACCTTC
>TRBV6-6|TRBJ1-5|.|.
CASRESEVSQPQHF
TGTGCCAGCCGAGAATCGGAGGTTAGTCAGCCCCAGCATTTT
>TRBV19|TRBJ1-1|.|.
CASSVRENTEAFF
TGTGCCAGTAGTGTCAGGGAGAACACTGAAGCTTTCTTT
>TRBV30|TRBJ1-5|.|.
CAWSVGRDSYSNQPQHF
TGTGCCTGGAGTGTAGGCAGGGATTCCTATAGCAATCAGCCCCAGCATTTT
>TRBV30|TRBJ2-7|TRBD1|.
CAWSQGATYEQYF
TGTGCCTGGAGTCAGGGGGCTACTTACGAGCAGTACTTC
>TRBV15|TRBJ2-5|TRBD2|once
CATSRVGGDETQYF
TGTGCCACCAGCAGAGTGGGGGGGGATGAGACCCAGTACTTC
>TRBV11-3|TRBJ2-3|.|.
CASSPRGALGVDTQYF
TGTGCCAGCAGCCCCAGGGGAGCCCTCGGAGTAGATACGCAGTATTTT
>TRBV5-1|TRBJ2-1|.|.
CASSLAELNNEQFF
TGCGCCAGCAGCTTGGCCGAACTGAACAATGAGCAGTTCTTC
>TRBV9|TRBJ2-3|.|.
CASSVAGRPDTQYF
TGTGCCAGCAGCGTAGCAGGCCGACCAGATACGCAGTATTTT
>TRBV7-6|TRBJ1-6|.|.
CASSLTGDNSPLHF
TGTGCCAGCAGCTTGACAGGAGATAATTCACCCCTCCACTTT
>TRBV27|TRBJ2-2|TRBD1|.
CASSLDPDREGGELFF
TGTGCCAGCAGTTTAGATCCCGACAGGGAAGGGGGGGAGCTGTTTTTT
>TRBV19|TRBJ1-5|.|.
CASSWQGNQPQHF
TGTGCCAGTAGTTGGCAGGGAAATCAGCCCCAGCATTTT
>TRBV14|TRBJ1-1|.|.
CASSLPRGGIEGIATEAFF
TGTGCCAGCAGCCTCCCCCGGGGGGGGATCGAGGGTATTGCCACTGAAGCTTTCTTT
>TRBV28|TRBJ2-1|TRBD1|.
CASSFGTGVSEQFF
TGTGCCAGCAGTTTCGGGACAGGGGTGAGTGAGCAGTTCTTC
>TRBV9|TRBJ1-3|.|once
CASSVDWGPGNTIYF
TGTGCCAGCAGCGTAGATTGGGGCCCCGGAAACACCATATATTTT
>TRBV7-2|TRBJ1-1|TRBD1|.
CASSFDRGTEAFF
TGTGCCAGCAGCTTCGACAGGGGGACTGAAGCTTTCTTT
>TRBV5-6|TRBJ1-4|.|few
CASSLVKEANEKLFF
TGTGCCAGCAGCCTGGTGAAGGAGGCTAATGAAAAACTGTTTTTT
>TRBV5-4|TRBJ2-5|.|.
CASSLAGIQETQYF
TGTGCCAGCAGCCTGGCAGGCATCCAAGAGACCCAGTACTTC
>TRBV11-2|TRBJ2-2|.|.
CASSLLITGELFF
TGTGCCAGCAGCTTACTTATCACCGGGGAGCTGTTTTTT
>TRBV7-3|TRBJ2-1|TRBD2|.
CASSLGRGGYNEQFF
TGTGCCAGCAGCTTAGGACGGGGGGGCTACAATGAGCAGTTCTTC
>TRBV7-6|TRBJ1-1|TRBD1|.
CASSFMSRGRVTEAFF
TGTGCCAGCAGCTTTATGTCAAGGGGGCGAGTTACTGAAGCTTTCTTT
>TRBV9|TRBJ1-2|TRBD1|.
CASSVRTGDYGYTF
TGTGCCAGCAGCGTTAGGACAGGGGACTATGGCTACACCTTC
>TRBV21-1|TRBJ1-4|.|.
CASSRGKDSPNEKLFF
TGTGCCAGCAGCAGGGGGAAGGACAGCCCTAATGAAAAACTGTTTTTT
>TRBV7-9|TRBJ2-2|TRBD1|.
CASSLGQGDTGELFF
TGTGCCAGCAGCTTAGGTCAGGGGGACACCGGGGAGCTGTTTTTT
>TRBV10-3|TRBJ1-1|TRBD1|.
CAISIDRGNTEAFF
TGTGCCATCAGTATTGACAGGGGGAACACTGAAGCTTTCTTT
>TRBV7-9|TRBJ2-6|TRBD1|.
CASSRGTGGSGANVLTF
TGTGCCAGCAGCCGCGGGACAGGTGGGTCTGGGGCCAACGTCCTGACTTTC
>TRBV5-1|TRBJ1-6|TRBD1|.
CASSLTTGGNSPLHF
TGCGCCAGCAGCTTAACGACAGGGGGTAATTCACCCCTCCACTTT
>TRBV9|TRBJ1-1|.|.
CASSVTTANTEAFF
TGTGCCAGCAGCGTGACGACAGCGAACACTGAAGCTTTCTTT
>TRBV11-2|TRBJ1-5|.|.
CASSSRGPQHF
TGTGCCAGCAGCTCCCGAGGGCCCCAGCATTTT
>TRBV6-4|TRBJ2-3|TRBD1|.
CASSDGTGTDTQYF
TGTGCCAGCAGTGACGGGACAGGCACAGATACGCAGTATTTT
>TRBV27|TRBJ1-5|TRBD1|.
CASSPLRTGGLRAQHF
TGTGCCAGCAGTCCTTTACGGACAGGGGGACTAAGGGCCCAGCATTTT
>TRBV25-1|TRBJ2-3|.|.
CASSRGGSTDTQYF
TGTGCCAGCAGTCGCGGGGGCAGCACAGATACGCAGTATTTT
>TRBV27|TRBJ1-1|.|.
CASSPPAGQAFF
TGTGCCAGCAGTCCTCCCGCAGGCCAAGCTTTCTTT
>TRBV5-1|TRBJ2-1|TRBD1|.
CASSWTGFYEQFF
TGCGCCAGTTCCTGGACAGGGTTCTATGAGCAGTTCTTC
>TRBV6-5|TRBJ1-2|.|.
CASSNREGYGYTF
TGTGCCAGCAGCAACAGGGAAGGCTATGGCTACACCTTC
>TRBV9|TRBJ1-1|.|.
CASSVQGSNTEAFF
TGTGCCAGCAGCGTGCAGGGGTCGAACACTGAAGCTTTCTTT
>TRBV9|TRBJ2-3|.|.
CASSVSPLGADTQYF
TGTGCCAGCAGCGTATCCCCTTTGGGGGCGGATACGCAGTATTTT
>TRBV4-2|TRBJ1-2|TRBD1|.
CASSQVGGQGDYGYTF
TGTGCCAGCAGCCAAGTTGGGGGACAGGGGGATTATGGCTACACCTTC
>TRBV19|TRBJ1-2|.|.
CASSIGGDGYTF
TGTGCCAGTAGTATCGGCGGGGATGGCTACACCTTC
>TRBV19|TRBJ2-1|TRBD2|.
CASSIVSSGGYNEQFF
TGTGCCAGTAGTATAGTCTCTAGCGGGGGTTACAATGAGCAATTCTTC
>TRBV6-5|TRBJ1-1|TRBD1|.
CASSTGDRGRTEAFF
TGTGCCAGCAGTACCGGGGACAGGGGGAGGACTGAAGCTTTCTTT
>TRBV25-1|TRBJ2-7|TRBD2|.
CASSESGGVYEQYF
TGTGCCAGCAGTGAATCCGGGGGGGTCTACGAGCAGTACTTC
>TRBV6-6|TRBJ1-2|TRBD1|.
CASRGTGETAGGYTF
TGTGCCAGCAGGGGGACAGGGGAGACGGCAGGTGGCTACACCTTC
>TRBV7-3|TRBJ1-1|.|.
CASSLTRDSWTEAFF
TGTGCCAGCAGCTTAACTAGAGACAGTTGGACTGAAGCTTTCTTT
>TRBV19|TRBJ1-2|TRBD1|.
CASSIETGAACGYTF
TGTGCCAGTAGTATTGAGACAGGGGCAGCTTGTGGCTACACCTTC
>TRBV5-1|TRBJ1-4|.|.
CASSLIPRGAATNEKLFF
TGCGCCAGCAGCTTAATCCCACGGGGGGCTGCAACTAATGAAAAACTGTTTTTT